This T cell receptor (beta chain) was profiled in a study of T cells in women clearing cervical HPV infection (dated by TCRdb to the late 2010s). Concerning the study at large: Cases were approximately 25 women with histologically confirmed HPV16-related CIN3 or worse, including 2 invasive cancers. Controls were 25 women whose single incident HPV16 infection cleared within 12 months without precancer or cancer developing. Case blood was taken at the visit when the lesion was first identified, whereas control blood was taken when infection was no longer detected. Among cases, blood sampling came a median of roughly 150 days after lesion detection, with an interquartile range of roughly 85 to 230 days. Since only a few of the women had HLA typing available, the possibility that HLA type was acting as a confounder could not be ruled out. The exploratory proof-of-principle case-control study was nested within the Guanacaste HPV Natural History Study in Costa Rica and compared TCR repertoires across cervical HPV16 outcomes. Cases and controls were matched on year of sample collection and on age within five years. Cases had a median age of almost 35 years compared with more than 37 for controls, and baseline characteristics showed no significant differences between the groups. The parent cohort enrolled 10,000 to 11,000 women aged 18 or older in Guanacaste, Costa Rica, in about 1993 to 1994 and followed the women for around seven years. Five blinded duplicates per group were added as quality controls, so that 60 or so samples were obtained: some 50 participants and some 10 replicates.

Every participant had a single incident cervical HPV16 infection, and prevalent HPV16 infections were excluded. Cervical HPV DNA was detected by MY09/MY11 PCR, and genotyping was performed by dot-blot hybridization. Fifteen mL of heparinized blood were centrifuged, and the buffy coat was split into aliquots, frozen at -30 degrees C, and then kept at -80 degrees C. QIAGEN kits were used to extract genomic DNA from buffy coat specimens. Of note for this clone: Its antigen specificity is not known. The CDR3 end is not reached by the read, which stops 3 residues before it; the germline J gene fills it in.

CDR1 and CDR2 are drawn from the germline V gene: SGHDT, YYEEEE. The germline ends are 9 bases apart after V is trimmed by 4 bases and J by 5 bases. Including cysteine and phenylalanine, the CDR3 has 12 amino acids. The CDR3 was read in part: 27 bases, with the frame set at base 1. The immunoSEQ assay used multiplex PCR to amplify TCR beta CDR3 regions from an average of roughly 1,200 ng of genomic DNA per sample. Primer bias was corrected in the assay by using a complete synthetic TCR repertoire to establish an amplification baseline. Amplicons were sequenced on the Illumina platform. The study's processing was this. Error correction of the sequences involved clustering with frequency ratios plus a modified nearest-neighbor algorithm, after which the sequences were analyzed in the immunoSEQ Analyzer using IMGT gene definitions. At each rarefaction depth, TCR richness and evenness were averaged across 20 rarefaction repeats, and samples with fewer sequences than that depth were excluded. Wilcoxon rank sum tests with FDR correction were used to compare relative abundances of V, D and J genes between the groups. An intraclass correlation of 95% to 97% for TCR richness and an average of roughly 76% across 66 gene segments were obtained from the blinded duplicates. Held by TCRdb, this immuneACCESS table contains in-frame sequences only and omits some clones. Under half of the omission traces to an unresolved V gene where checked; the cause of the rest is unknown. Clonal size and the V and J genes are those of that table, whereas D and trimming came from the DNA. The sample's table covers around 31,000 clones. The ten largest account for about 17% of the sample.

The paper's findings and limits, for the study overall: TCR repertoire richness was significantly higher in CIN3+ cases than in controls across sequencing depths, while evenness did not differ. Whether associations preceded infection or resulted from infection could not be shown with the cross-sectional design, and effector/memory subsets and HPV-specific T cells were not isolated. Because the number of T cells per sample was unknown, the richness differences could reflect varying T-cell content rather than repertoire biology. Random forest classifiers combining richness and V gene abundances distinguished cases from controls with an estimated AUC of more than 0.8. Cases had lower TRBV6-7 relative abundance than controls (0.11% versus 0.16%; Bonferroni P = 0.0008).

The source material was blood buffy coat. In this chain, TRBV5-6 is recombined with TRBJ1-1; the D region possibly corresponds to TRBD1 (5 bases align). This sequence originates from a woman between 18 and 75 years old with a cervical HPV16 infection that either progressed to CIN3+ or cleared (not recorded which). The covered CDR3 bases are TGTGCCAGCAGCAGGGGTTCAACTGAA. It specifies CASSRGSTE. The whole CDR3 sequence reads CASSRGSTEAFF.